The present T cell receptor beta chain was sequenced within a study of blood T cells in healthy people across ages. Study-wide findings and caveats: When set beside aged donors, long-lived donors presented more naive CD4+ cells and higher diversity. Age advanced and TCR beta diversity per million T cells fell, roughly linearly. Naive T cell percentage showed a strong correlation with TCR beta diversity.

In germline, CDR1 is MNHEY, CDR2 SVGAGI. The V and J ends lost 2 bases and 6 bases respectively, with 14 bases between them. The CDR3 is 15 amino acids. Sample-barcoded 5' priming and a J-beta primer mix drove a second PCR of about 7 to 12 cycles. Every single cDNA molecule received a tag from a template-switch adaptor with 12 random nucleotides. MiXCR was run by TCRdb on the 5' RACE reads, yielding one entry per CDR3 protein. The repertoire has about 650,000 distinct CDR3 sequences, roughly 32% of them found once; the top ten carry 15%. At least ten counts were recorded for this clonotype. The antigen remains undetermined.

The V call is TRBV6-5, the J call TRBJ1-5, with D perhaps TRBD1 (6 bases). What was sequenced was blood. The source of this sequence is a woman of 80 years or more in good health. The CDR3 loop reads CASSYRGGPGQPQHF. CDR3 sequence (DNA): TGTGCCAGCAGTTACCGCGGGGGGCCAGGTCAGCCCCAGCATTTT.